These T cell receptor beta chains were read from a single sample in a study of Ad26.COV2.S vaccination and SARS-CoV-2 variants. The protocol was immunoSEQ multiplex PCR, while the TCRdb copy is restricted to in-frame clones and leaves out a portion. This sample has about 390,000 clones; about nine tenths occur once, and the top ten carry approximately 3.7%. The sample consisted of peripheral blood, taken in a trial of Ad26.COV2.S vaccine versus placebo. These receptors all come from a person aged 18-65 years who received the Ad26.COV2.S COVID-19 vaccine or a placebo. CDR3s include the opening cysteine and the closing phenylalanine or tryptophan. D genes are given only for firm matches. Size is omitted from some rows. Given values are once, few, many or a class for expanded clones.

abundance: many; v_gene: TRBV9; j_gene: TRBJ2-1; d_gene: NA; CDR3nt: TGTGCCAGCAGCGTAAGGCAGGGATATTACGACAATGAGCAGTTCTTC; CDR3aa: CASSVRQGYYDNEQFF
abundance: NA; v_gene: TRBV6-6; j_gene: TRBJ1-2; d_gene: TRBD1; CDR3nt: TGTGCCAGCAGTTACTCCCTACAGACAGGGGGCGGCTACACCTTC; CDR3aa: CASSYSLQTGGGYTF
abundance: few; v_gene: TRBV5-1; j_gene: TRBJ1-1; d_gene: TRBD1; CDR3nt: TGCGCCAGCAGCTTGGCAACCGGGACAGCGAACACTGAAGCTTTCTTT; CDR3aa: CASSLATGTANTEAFF
abundance: NA; v_gene: TRBV6-5; j_gene: TRBJ2-3; d_gene: NA; CDR3nt: TGTGCCAGCAGGGCCACTACAGATACGCAGTATTTT; CDR3aa: CASRATTDTQYF
abundance: NA; v_gene: TRBV6-5; j_gene: TRBJ1-6; d_gene: NA; CDR3nt: TGTGCCAGCAGTTACGATCTGTCAGGACAGTCACCCCTCCACTTT; CDR3aa: CASSYDLSGQSPLHF
abundance: NA; v_gene: TRBV2; j_gene: TRBJ2-2; d_gene: TRBD1; CDR3nt: TGTGCCAGCACCCGGACAGGGGGCATTGCCGGGGAGCTGTTTTTT; CDR3aa: CASTRTGGIAGELFF
abundance: NA; v_gene: TRBV27; j_gene: TRBJ2-1; d_gene: TRBD1; CDR3nt: TGTGCCAGCAGTTCGGACAGGGGGTCCTACAATGAGCAGTTCTTC; CDR3aa: CASSSDRGSYNEQFF
abundance: NA; v_gene: TRBV7-6; j_gene: TRBJ2-1; d_gene: TRBD2; CDR3nt: TGTGCCAGCAGCTTGCTTAAGCGGGGCCCCTACAATGAGCAGTTCTTC; CDR3aa: CASSLLKRGPYNEQFF
abundance: NA; v_gene: TRBV6-2/TRBV6-3; j_gene: TRBJ1-5; d_gene: NA; CDR3nt: TGTGCCAGCAGTTCCCCGGACATAGAGAATCAGCCCCAGCATTTT; CDR3aa: CASSSPDIENQPQHF
abundance: NA; v_gene: TRBV5-1; j_gene: TRBJ2-3; d_gene: TRBD2; CDR3nt: TGCGCCAGCAGAACTAGCGGGGGGGCCGGGACAGATACGCAGTATTTT; CDR3aa: CASRTSGGAGTDTQYF
abundance: once; v_gene: TRBV14; j_gene: TRBJ2-7; d_gene: NA; CDR3nt: TGTGCCAGCAGCCAGACGGATTGGGAGCAGTACTTC; CDR3aa: CASSQTDWEQYF
abundance: few; v_gene: TRBV18; j_gene: TRBJ1-1; d_gene: NA; CDR3nt: TGTGCCAGCTCACCACCCACCCCCCCCGGGGCTTTCTTT; CDR3aa: CASSPPTPPGAFF
abundance: few; v_gene: TRBV27; j_gene: TRBJ1-2; d_gene: NA; CDR3nt: TGTGCCAGCAGTTCGACCCCGGGACGGCGAGGCTACACCTTC; CDR3aa: CASSSTPGRRGYTF
abundance: NA; v_gene: TRBV18; j_gene: TRBJ1-3; d_gene: NA; CDR3nt: TGTGCCAGCTCACCACCAACCCCGAGAAACACCATATATTTT; CDR3aa: CASSPPTPRNTIYF
abundance: NA; v_gene: TRBV29-1; j_gene: TRBJ1-1; d_gene: NA; CDR3nt: TGCAGCGTTGACCGTGTGGGGACTGAAGCTTTCTTT; CDR3aa: CSVDRVGTEAFF
abundance: once; v_gene: TRBV6-5; j_gene: TRBJ1-6; d_gene: NA; CDR3nt: TGTGCCAGCAGTAGTGGACAGCGGAATTCACCCCTCCACTTT; CDR3aa: CASSSGQRNSPLHF
abundance: NA; v_gene: TRBV6-6; j_gene: TRBJ1-4; d_gene: NA; CDR3nt: TGTGCCAGCAGTTACTTCCCGCAGTATGAAAAACTGTTTTTT; CDR3aa: CASSYFPQYEKLFF
abundance: NA; v_gene: TRBV11-3; j_gene: TRBJ2-2; d_gene: NA; CDR3nt: TGTGCCAGCAGCCCGGGGACGGGAGTGACCCGGGAGCTGTTTTTT; CDR3aa: CASSPGTGVTRELFF
abundance: NA; v_gene: TRBV7-9; j_gene: TRBJ1-5; d_gene: TRBD1; CDR3nt: TGTGCCAGCAGCTTAGTGGGGACAGGGGATCAGCCCCAGCATTTT; CDR3aa: CASSLVGTGDQPQHF
abundance: NA; v_gene: TRBV19; j_gene: TRBJ2-2; d_gene: TRBD2; CDR3nt: TGTGCCATTCAGCGGGGGTTTAACACCGGGGAGCTGTTTTTT; CDR3aa: CAIQRGFNTGELFF
abundance: NA; v_gene: TRBV19; j_gene: TRBJ1-2; d_gene: NA; CDR3nt: TGTGCCAGTAGTATGGTCATCGGAGATGGCTACACCTTC; CDR3aa: CASSMVIGDGYTF
abundance: NA; v_gene: TRBV7-2; j_gene: TRBJ1-5; d_gene: NA; CDR3nt: TGTGCCAGCAGCCCCAGCCCAACAAAGCCCCAGCATTTT; CDR3aa: CASSPSPTKPQHF